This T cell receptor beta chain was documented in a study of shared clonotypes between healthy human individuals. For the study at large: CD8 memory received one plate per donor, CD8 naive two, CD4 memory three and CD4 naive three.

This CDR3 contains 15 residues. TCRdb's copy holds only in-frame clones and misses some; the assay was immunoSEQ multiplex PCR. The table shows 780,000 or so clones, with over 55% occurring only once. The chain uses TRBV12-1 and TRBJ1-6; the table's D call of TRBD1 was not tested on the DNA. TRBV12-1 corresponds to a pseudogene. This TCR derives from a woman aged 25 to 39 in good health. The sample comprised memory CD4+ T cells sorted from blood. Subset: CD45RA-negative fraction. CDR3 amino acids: CASRSETGRNSPLHF. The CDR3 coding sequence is TGTGCCAGCAGGTCGGAGACAGGGCGCAATTCACCCCTCCACTTT.